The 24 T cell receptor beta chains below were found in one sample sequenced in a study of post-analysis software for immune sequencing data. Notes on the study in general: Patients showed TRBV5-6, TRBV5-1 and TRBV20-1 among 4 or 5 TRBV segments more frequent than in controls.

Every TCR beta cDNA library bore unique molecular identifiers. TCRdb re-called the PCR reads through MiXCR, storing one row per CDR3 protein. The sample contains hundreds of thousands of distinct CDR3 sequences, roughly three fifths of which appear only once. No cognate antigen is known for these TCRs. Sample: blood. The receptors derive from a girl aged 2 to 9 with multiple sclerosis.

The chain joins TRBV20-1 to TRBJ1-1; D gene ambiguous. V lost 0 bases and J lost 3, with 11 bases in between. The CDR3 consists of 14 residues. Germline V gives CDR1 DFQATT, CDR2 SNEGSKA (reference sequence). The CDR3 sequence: CSARDEGGYTEAFF. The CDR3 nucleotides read TGCAGTGCTAGAGATGAGGGAGGATACACTGAAGCTTTCTTT.

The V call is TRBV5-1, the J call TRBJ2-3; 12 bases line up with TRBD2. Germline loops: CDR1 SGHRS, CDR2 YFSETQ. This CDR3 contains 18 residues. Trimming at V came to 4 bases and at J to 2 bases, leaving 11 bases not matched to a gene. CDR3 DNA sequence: TGCGCCAGCAGCCCCGGACTAGCGGGGCCCAACCCCACAGATACGCAGTATTTT. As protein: CASSPGLAGPNPTDTQYF. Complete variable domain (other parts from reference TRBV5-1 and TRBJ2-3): KAGVTQTPRYLIKTRGQQVTLSCSPISGHRSVSWYQQTPGQGLQFLFEYFSETQRNKGNFPGRFSGRQFSNSRSEMNVSTLELGDSALYLCASSPGLAGPNPTDTQYFGPGTRLTVL.

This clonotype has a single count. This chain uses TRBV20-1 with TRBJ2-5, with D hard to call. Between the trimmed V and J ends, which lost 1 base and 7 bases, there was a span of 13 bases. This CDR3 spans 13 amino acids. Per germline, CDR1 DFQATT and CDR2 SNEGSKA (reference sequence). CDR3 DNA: TGCAGTGCTAGAGGCTCCCCAGGAGTGACCCAGTACTTC. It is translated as CSARGSPGVTQYF.

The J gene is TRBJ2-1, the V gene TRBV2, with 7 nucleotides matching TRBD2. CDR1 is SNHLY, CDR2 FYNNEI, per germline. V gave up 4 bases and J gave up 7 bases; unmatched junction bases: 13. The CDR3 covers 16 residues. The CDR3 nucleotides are TGTGCCAGCAGTGGTACGGGCGGGAGTGTGGGTAATGAGCAGTTCTTC. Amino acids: CASSGTGGSVGNEQFF.

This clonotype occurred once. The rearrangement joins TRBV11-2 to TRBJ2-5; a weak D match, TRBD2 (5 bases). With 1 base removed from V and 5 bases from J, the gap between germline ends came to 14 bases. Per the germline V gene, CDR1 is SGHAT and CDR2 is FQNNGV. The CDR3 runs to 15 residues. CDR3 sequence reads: CASSLGTQVLETQYF. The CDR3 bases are TGTGCCAGCAGCTTAGGGACTCAAGTCCTGGAGACCCAGTACTTC.

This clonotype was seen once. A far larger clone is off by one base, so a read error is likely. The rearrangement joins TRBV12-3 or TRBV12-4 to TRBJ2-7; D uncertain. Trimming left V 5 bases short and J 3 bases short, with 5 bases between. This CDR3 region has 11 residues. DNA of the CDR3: TGTGCCAGCAGTCCCTACTACGAGCAGTACTTC. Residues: CASSPYYEQYF.

CDR3 residues: CASSAPGTGDTEAFF. CDR3 bases: TGCGCCAGCAGCGCACCCGGGACAGGAGACACTGAAGCTTTCTTT. V is TRBV4-3 and J is TRBJ1-1; 8 bases align to TRBD1. This CDR3 is 15 amino acids long. The V segment lost 5 bases and the J segment 3 bases; nucleotides outside the gene matches: 8. Germline CDR1 LGHNA, CDR2 YSLEER.

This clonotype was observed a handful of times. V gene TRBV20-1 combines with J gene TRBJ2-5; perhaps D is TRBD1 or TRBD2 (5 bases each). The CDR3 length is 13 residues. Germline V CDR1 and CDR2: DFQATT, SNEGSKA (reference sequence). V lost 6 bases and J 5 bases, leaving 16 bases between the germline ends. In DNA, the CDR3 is TGCAGTGCCCTCTATGGGGGAGTTGAGACCCAGTACTTC. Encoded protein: CSALYGGVETQYF.

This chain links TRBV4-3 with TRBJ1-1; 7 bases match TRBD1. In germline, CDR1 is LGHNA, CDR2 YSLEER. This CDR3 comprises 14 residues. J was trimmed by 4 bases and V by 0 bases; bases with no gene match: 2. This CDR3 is CASSQEDRPTEAFF. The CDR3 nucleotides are TGCGCCAGCAGCCAAGAGGACAGGCCCACTGAAGCTTTCTTT.

The CDR3 region has the DNA TGCGCCAGCAGCTCTACCAACGGGACCCGCTTCTACAATGAGCAGTTCTTC. Residues: CASSSTNGTRFYNEQFF. This rearrangement joins TRBV5-1 to TRBJ2-1, with D perhaps assigned TRBD1 or TRBD2 (5 bases each). CDR3 size: 17 residues. V was shortened by 3 bases and J by 3 bases, with 19 bases between the two germline ends. CDR1 and CDR2 (germline): SGHRS, YFSETQ.

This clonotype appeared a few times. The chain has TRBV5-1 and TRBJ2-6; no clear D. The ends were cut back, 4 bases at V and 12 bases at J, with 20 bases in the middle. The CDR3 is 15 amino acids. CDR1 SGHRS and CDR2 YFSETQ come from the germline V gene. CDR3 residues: CASSLLDGYAPVLTF. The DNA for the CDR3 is TGCGCCAGCAGCCTCCTCGACGGCTACGCCCCCGTCCTGACTTTC.

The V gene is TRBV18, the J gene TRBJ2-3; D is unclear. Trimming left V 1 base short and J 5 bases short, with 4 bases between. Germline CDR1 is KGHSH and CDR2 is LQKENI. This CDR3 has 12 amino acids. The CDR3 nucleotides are TGTGCCAGCTCACCACGGCTAGATACGCAGTATTTT. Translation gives CASSPRLDTQYF.

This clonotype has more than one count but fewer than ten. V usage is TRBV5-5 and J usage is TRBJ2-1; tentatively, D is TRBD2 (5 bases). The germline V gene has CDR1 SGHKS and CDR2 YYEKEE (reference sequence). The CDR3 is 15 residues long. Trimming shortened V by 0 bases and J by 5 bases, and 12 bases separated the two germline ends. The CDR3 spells CASSLAASGNNEQFF. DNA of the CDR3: TGTGCCAGCAGCTTGGCGGCCTCGGGGAACAATGAGCAGTTCTTC.

The CDR3 loop is CSARLPSSEQYF. Here the CDR3 DNA reads TGCAGTGCTAGACTCCCTAGCTCCGAGCAGTACTTC. The rearrangement uses TRBV20-1 and TRBJ2-7, with D perhaps TRBD2 (5 bases). This CDR3 region has 12 residues. Trimming pared 2 bases from V and 6 bases from J, leaving 11 bases between. Germline V gene sequence: CDR1 DFQATT, CDR2 SNEGSKA (reference sequence).

Written as DNA, the CDR3 is TGTGCCAGCAGCCAAGAAGTGGTCGACAGGGTTGGCTACACCTTC. As protein: CASSQEVVDRVGYTF. The chain employs TRBV4-2 and TRBJ1-2; TRBD1 matches at 7 bases. The CDR3 totals 15 residues. Trimming took 0 bases from V and 7 from J; bases not matched to a gene: 8. Germline CDR1 and CDR2: LGHNA and YNFKEQ.

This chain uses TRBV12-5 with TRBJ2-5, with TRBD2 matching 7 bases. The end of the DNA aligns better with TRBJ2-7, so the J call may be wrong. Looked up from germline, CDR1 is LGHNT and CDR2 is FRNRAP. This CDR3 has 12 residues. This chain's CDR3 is CASGSGGGEQYF. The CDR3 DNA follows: TGTGCTAGTGGTTCGGGGGGAGGCGAGCAGTACTTC.

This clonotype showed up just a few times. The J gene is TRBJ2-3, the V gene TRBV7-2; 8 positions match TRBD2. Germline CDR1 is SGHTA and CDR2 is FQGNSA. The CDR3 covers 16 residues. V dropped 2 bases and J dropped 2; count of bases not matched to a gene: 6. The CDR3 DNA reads TGTGCCAGCAGCTTATGGCCTAGCGGGTCCACAGATACGCAGTATTTT. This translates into CASSLWPSGSTDTQYF.

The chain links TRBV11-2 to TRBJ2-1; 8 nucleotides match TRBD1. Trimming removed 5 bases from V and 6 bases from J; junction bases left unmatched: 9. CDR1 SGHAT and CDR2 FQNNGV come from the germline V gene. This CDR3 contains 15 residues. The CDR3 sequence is CASSLRDRRPNEQFF. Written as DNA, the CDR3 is TGTGCCAGCAGCCTCCGGGACAGGCGTCCCAATGAGCAGTTCTTC. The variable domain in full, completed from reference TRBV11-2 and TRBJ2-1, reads EAGVAQSPRYKIIEKRQSVAFWCNPISGHATLYWYQQILGQGPKLLIQFQNNGVVDDSQLPKDRFSAERLKGVDSTLKIQPAKLEDSAVYLCASSLRDRRPNEQFFGPGTRLTVL.

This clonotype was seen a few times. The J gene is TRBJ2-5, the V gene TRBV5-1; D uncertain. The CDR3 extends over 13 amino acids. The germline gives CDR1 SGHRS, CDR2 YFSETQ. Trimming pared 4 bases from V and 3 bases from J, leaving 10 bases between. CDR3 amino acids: CASSPDGKETQYF. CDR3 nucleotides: TGCGCCAGCAGCCCGGATGGAAAAGAGACCCAGTACTTC.

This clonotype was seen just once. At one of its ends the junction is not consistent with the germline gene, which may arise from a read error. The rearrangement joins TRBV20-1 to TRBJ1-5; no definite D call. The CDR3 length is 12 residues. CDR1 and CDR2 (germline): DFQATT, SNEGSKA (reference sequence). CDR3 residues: CSARGSIQPQHF. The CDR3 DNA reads TGCAGTGCTAGAGGGAGCATTCAGCCCCAGCATTTT.

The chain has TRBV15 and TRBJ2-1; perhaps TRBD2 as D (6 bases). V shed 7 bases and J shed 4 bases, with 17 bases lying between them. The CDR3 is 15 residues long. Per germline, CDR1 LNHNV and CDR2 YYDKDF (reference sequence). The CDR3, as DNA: TGTGCCACCACCTGGGGAGCGGGTTCTTACAATGAGCAGTTCTTC. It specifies CATTWGAGSYNEQFF.

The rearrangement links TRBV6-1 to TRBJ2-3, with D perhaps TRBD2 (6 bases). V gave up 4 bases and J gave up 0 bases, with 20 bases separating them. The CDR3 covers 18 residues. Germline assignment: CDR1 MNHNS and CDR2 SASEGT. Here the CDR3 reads CASSVYGGRGISTDTQYF. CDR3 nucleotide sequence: TGTGCCAGCAGTGTCTACGGGGGAAGGGGTATTAGCACAGATACGCAGTATTTT.

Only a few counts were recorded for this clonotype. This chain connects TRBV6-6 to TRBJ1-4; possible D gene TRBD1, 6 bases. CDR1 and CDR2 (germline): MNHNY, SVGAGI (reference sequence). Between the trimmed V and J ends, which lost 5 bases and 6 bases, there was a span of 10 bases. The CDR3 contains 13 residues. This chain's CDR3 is CASSPGTYEKLFF. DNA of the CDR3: TGTGCCAGCAGTCCCGGGACATATGAAAAACTGTTTTTT.

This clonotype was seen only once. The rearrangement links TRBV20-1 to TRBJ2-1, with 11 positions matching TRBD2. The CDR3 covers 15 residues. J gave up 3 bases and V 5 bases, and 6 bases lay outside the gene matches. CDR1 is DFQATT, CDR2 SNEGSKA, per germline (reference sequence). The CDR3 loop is CSALSGGAFYNEQFF. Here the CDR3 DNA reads TGCAGTGCTCTTAGCGGGGGGGCATTCTACAATGAGCAGTTCTTC.